This is a list of T cell receptor beta chains from one sample in a study of long-term antiretroviral therapy in people with HIV. Here immunoSEQ multiplex PCR was the method, and the copy in TCRdb shows in-frame clones only, minus some. The data contain tens of thousands of clones, approximately 90% of them singletons. Sequenced here: unsorted PBMCs, sampled 1.8 years after starting antiretroviral therapy. The receptor set was obtained from a woman in her late teens or twenties with HIV. CDR3s include the opening cysteine and the closing phenylalanine or tryptophan. The D gene is left open where the match is weak. Some rows mark clone size as missing; the rest say once, few, many or name a class of expanded clone.

abundance	j_gene	len	d_gene	v_gene	CDR3nt	CDR3aa
-	TRBJ2-1	18	TRBD2	TRBV27	TGTGCCAGCAGTTTATCGTTACTAGCGATAAGCTCCTACAATGAGCAGTTCTTC	CASSLSLLAISSYNEQFF
-	TRBJ2-5	13	-	TRBV6-1	TGTGCCAGCAGGCCAGGCCTTCAAGAGACCCAGTACTTC	CASRPGLQETQYF
-	TRBJ1-2	13	TRBD1	TRBV7-3	TGTGCCAGCAGCCCGGACAGGGGGTATGGCTACACCTTC	CASSPDRGYGYTF
-	TRBJ2-7	13	-	TRBV6-5	TGTGCCAGCAGTAGGACAGAGAACTACGAGCAGTACTTC	CASSRTENYEQYF
-	TRBJ2-7	15	TRBD1	TRBV28	TGTGCCAGCAGCCTGTCAAGGGACAGTTCCTACGAGCAGTACTTC	CASSLSRDSSYEQYF
-	TRBJ2-2	20	TRBD2	TRBV2	TGTGCCAGTTCCCCTCGGGACTCAACTAGACTAGCGGGAGAACTCGGGGAGCTGTTTTTT	CASSPRDSTRLAGELGELFF
few	TRBJ1-2	14	-	TRBV7-3	TGTGCCAGCAGCTTAGGAGTGGCTAACTATGGCTACACCTTC	CASSLGVANYGYTF
-	TRBJ1-3	14	TRBD1	TRBV18	TGTGCCAGCTCACCGAGGACAGGGTATAACACCATATATTTT	CASSPRTGYNTIYF
-	TRBJ1-1	13	TRBD1	TRBV27	TGTGCCAGCAGTCTCCGGGCAGGGGGCGAAGCTTTCTTT	CASSLRAGGEAFF
-	TRBJ2-7	13	-	TRBV9	TGTGCCAGCAGCGTAGGGGTCCGGGACGAGCAGTACTTC	CASSVGVRDEQYF
-	TRBJ2-1	14	TRBD2	TRBV9	TGTGCCAGCAGCGTATGGGTTAGCGGGGGGGAGCAGTTCTTC	CASSVWVSGGEQFF
-	TRBJ1-4	14	-	TRBV28	TGTGCCAGTACCTCGCAGGGATTTAATGAAAAACTGTTTTTT	CASTSQGFNEKLFF
-	TRBJ2-3	14	-	TRBV9	TGTGCCAGCAGCGTACTCCTTAGCACAGATACGCAGTATTTT	CASSVLLSTDTQYF
-	TRBJ1-1	13	-	TRBV28	TGTGCCAGCAGTCCCCTCGGGATCCCGGGAGCTTTCTTT	CASSPLGIPGAFF
-	TRBJ2-3	14	-	TRBV6-4	TGTGCCAGCAGTGATGAGGGTTCCACAGATACGCAGTATTTT	CASSDEGSTDTQYF
-	TRBJ1-5	11	-	TRBV6-5	TGTGCCAGCAGTTCCGGGATTGCCCAGCATTTT	CASSSGIAQHF
-	TRBJ2-6	19	-	TRBV19	TGTGCCAGTAGTATTGTAAGCTCGAAGCGGCACTCTGGGGCCAACGTCCTGACTTTC	CASSIVSSKRHSGANVLTF
-	TRBJ2-7	11	-	TRBV6-6	TGTGCCAGCAGTTACTCGAGAGAGCAGTACTTC	CASSYSREQYF
-	TRBJ2-1	15	-	TRBV27	TGTGCCAGCAGTTTTCGGAGGGGTTCCTACAATGAGCAGTTCTTC	CASSFRRGSYNEQFF
-	TRBJ2-5	20	TRBD2	TRBV7-2	TGTGCCAGCAGCTTAGCCCCTTTAGGTAGACTAGCGGGGTTACAAGAGACCCAGTACTTC	CASSLAPLGRLAGLQETQYF
-	TRBJ2-3	15	-	TRBV4-3	TGCGCCAGCAGCCAAGAGGCAGCTAGCACAGATACGCAGTATTTT	CASSQEAASTDTQYF
few	TRBJ1-1	14	-	TRBV5-1	TGCGCCAGCAGCTTGTACGGGGAAAACACTGAAGCTTTCTTT	CASSLYGENTEAFF
-	TRBJ2-5	18	-	TRBV5-1	TGCGCCAGCAGCTTGGGGATTTTTACCGGGGGAGAGTTTGAGACCCAGTACTTC	CASSLGIFTGGEFETQYF
-	TRBJ2-5	17	TRBD1	TRBV4-3	TGCGCCAGCAGCCAAGAGTACAGGGGAAAGTACCAAGAGACCCAGTACTTC	CASSQEYRGKYQETQYF
-	TRBJ1-4	15	-	TRBV7-9	TGTGCCAGCAGCTTAGTATGGGGAACTAATGAAAAACTGTTTTTT	CASSLVWGTNEKLFF
-	TRBJ2-3	15	TRBD1	TRBV11-2	TGTGCCAGCAGCTTAGTTGGGACAGACACAGATACGCAGTATTTT	CASSLVGTDTDTQYF